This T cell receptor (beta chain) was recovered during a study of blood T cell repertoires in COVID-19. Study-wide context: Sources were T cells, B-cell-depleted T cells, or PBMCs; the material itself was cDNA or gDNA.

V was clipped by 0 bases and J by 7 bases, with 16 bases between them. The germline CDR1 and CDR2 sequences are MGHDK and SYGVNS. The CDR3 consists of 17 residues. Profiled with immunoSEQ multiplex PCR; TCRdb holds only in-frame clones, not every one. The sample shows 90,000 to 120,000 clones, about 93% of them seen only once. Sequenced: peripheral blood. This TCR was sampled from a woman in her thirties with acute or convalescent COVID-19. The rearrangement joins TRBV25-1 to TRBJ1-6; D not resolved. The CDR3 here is CASSEYFPGVKNSPLHF. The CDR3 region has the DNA TGTGCCAGCAGTGAATATTTCCCGGGAGTCAAAAATTCACCCCTCCACTTT.